The 20 T cell receptor beta chains in this list originate from one sample, sequenced in a study of graft-versus-host responses after intestinal transplantation. The method was immunoSEQ multiplex PCR; TCRdb's version includes in-frame clones alone and lacks a portion of them. Altogether over 65,000 clones are present, approximately 90% being singletons, with the ten largest covering over 0.55%. Sequencing was performed on PBMCs, taken 98 days after intestinal transplantation. The receptors here all came from a human patient who received an intestinal transplant, so some T cells may come from the graft donor.

The chain employs TRBV2 and TRBJ2-7; 8 nucleotides agree with TRBD1. CDR1 SNHLY and CDR2 FYNNEI come from the germline V gene. This CDR3 is built from 15 residues. V lost 1 base to trimming and J lost 2 bases; unmatched junction nucleotides: 4. CDR3 loop: CASSEEGQATYEQYF. The CDR3 DNA is TGTGCCAGCAGTGAAGAGGGACAGGCTACCTACGAGCAGTACTTC.

CDR3 in amino acids: CASSVGGSFQETQYF. The CDR3 region has the DNA TGCGCCAGCAGCGTGGGGGGGTCTTTCCAAGAGACCCAGTACTTC. The chain carries TRBV5-1 and TRBJ2-5, with 7 bases matching TRBD2. V lost 4 bases to trimming and J lost 1 base; unmatched junction nucleotides: 7. The CDR3 runs to 15 residues. Looked up from germline, CDR1 is SGHRS and CDR2 is YFSETQ.

The genes are TRBV28 and TRBJ2-3; possible D gene TRBD2, 5 bases. The germline V and J ends were trimmed by 3 bases and 2 bases, with 12 bases remaining between them. The germline V gene encodes CDR1 MDHEN and CDR2 SYDVKM. This CDR3 region has 15 residues. CDR3 residues: CASSFRGSVTDTQYF. The CDR3 nucleotides read TGTGCCAGCAGTTTCCGCGGGTCGGTCACAGATACGCAGTATTTT.

This chain uses TRBV11-1 with TRBJ2-5; the D gene is possibly TRBD2 (6 bases). CDR1 SGHAT and CDR2 FQDESV come from the germline V gene (reference sequence). V lost 2 bases and J lost 4, with 11 bases in between. This CDR3 is 14 amino acids long. In DNA form, the CDR3 reads TGTGCCAGCAGCTTAACGGGGGTGGCAGAGACCCAGTACTTC. Protein sequence: CASSLTGVAETQYF.

The chain links TRBV7-9 to TRBJ2-1; 10 nucleotides line up with TRBD1. Germline assignment: CDR1 SEHNR and CDR2 FQNEAQ (reference sequence). The V segment lost 8 bases and the J segment 0 bases; nucleotides outside the gene matches: 10. There are 17 residues in the CDR3. The CDR3 sequence: CASGLRQGALSYNEQFF. CDR3 sequence (DNA): TGTGCCAGCGGCCTCCGACAGGGGGCCCTCTCCTACAATGAGCAGTTCTTC.

The chain has TRBV29-1 and TRBJ1-4; 7 nucleotides match TRBD1. The CDR3 sequence is 14 residues long. V was clipped by 6 bases and J by 0 bases; unmatched bases: 4. The germline V gene encodes CDR1 SQVTM and CDR2 ANQGSEA. This CDR3 is CSVGDRATNEKLFF. The CDR3 region has the DNA TGCAGCGTCGGCGACAGGGCAACTAATGAAAAACTGTTTTTT.

The chain is built from TRBV2 and TRBJ1-1; TRBD1 aligns across 7 bases. The junction had 13 bases not matched to a gene; V was cut back by 2 bases and J by 1 base. Germline values: CDR1 SNHLY, CDR2 FYNNEI. This CDR3 region has 18 residues. The chain's CDR3 is CASSEYPGQPIWNTEAFF. CDR3 nucleotides: TGTGCCAGCAGTGAATACCCGGGACAGCCCATTTGGAACACTGAAGCTTTCTTT.

This clone has just one count. The chain employs TRBV7-9 and TRBJ2-1, with a possible D match to TRBD2 (7 bases). This CDR3 has 17 amino acids. The V gene lost 4 bases and the J gene lost 0 bases, with 16 bases spanning the gap. Per the germline V gene, CDR1 is SEHNR and CDR2 is FQNEAQ (reference sequence). In DNA, the CDR3 is TGTGCCAGCAGCTCCTTAGGGGGGGGGCCCTCCTACAATGAGCAGTTCTTC. This sequence encodes CASSSLGGGPSYNEQFF.

This clone appeared a single time. V usage is TRBV19 and J usage is TRBJ2-1; D remains unclear. CDR3 size: 11 residues. CDR1 is LNHDA and CDR2 is SQIVND in the germline V gene (reference sequence). V dropped 2 bases and J dropped 4 bases, with 0 bases sitting between them. This CDR3 is CASSIYNEQFF. The CDR3 coding sequence is TGTGCCAGTAGTATATACAATGAGCAGTTCTTC. The entire variable domain, with the rest obtained from reference TRBV19 and TRBJ2-1, is as follows: DGGITQSPKYLFRKEGQNVTLSCEQNLNHDAMYWYRQDPGQGLRLIYYSQIVNDFQKGDIAEGYSVSREKKESFPLTVTSAQKNPTAFYLCASSIYNEQFFGPGTRLTVL.

With regard to this clone: The sample holds other DNA sequences that translate to the same CDR3. The chain employs TRBV15 and TRBJ2-1; 7 bases agree with TRBD2. V gave up 3 bases and J gave up 7 bases; unmatched junction bases: 9. The germline gives CDR1 LNHNV, CDR2 YYDKDF (reference sequence). This CDR3 has 15 residues. CDR3 in DNA: TGTGCCACCAGCAGGGAAAGGGACTACCAAAATGAGCAGTTCTTC. It codes for CATSRERDYQNEQFF.

This chain connects TRBV19 to TRBJ1-1; the D is unclear. This CDR3 contains 16 residues. The V end lost 1 base, the J end lost 6 bases, and 18 bases lay between the germline ends. CDR1 is LNHDA and CDR2 is SQIVND in the germline V gene (reference sequence). The CDR3 loop is CASSIVAGGLGAEAFF. The CDR3 region has the DNA TGTGCCAGTAGTATAGTCGCAGGTGGGCTTGGGGCTGAAGCTTTCTTT.

The chain links TRBV1 to TRBJ2-1. TRBV1 is flagged as a pseudogene. The CDR3 has 16 residues. In DNA, the CDR3 is TGCACCAGCAGCCAAGATAGGGGGGTCTCCTACAATGAGCAGTTCTTC. Translated, it gives CTSSQDRGVSYNEQFF.

The V gene is TRBV13, the J gene TRBJ2-3; D is unresolved. V lost 5 bases and J 4 bases, leaving 13 bases between the germline ends. CDR3 length equals 14 residues. Germline V lookup: CDR1 PRHDT, CDR2 FYEKMQ (reference sequence). DNA for the CDR3: TGTGCCAGCAGCGAACTTCTTCATGCAGATACGCAGTATTTT. Its translation: CASSELLHADTQYF.

The chain joins TRBV7-2 to TRBJ2-5; 13 nucleotides align to TRBD2. V dropped 1 base and J dropped 4; count of bases not matched to a gene: 3. Per the germline V gene, CDR1 is SGHTA and CDR2 is FQGNSA. The CDR3 runs to 16 residues. CDR3 protein: CASSLELAGGRETQYF. The CDR3 DNA reads as TGTGCCAGCAGCTTAGAACTAGCGGGGGGGCGAGAGACCCAGTACTTC.

The chain joins TRBV5-1 to TRBJ2-3; D is possibly TRBD2 (6 bases). Looked up from germline, CDR1 is SGHRS and CDR2 is YFSETQ. The CDR3 consists of 15 residues. V lost 0 bases and J 1 base, leaving 9 bases between the germline ends. This CDR3 reads CASSLEDYRTDTQYF. The CDR3 DNA is TGCGCCAGCAGCTTGGAGGACTACCGCACAGATACGCAGTATTTT.

The gene calls are TRBV9 and TRBJ2-7; 7 bases line up with TRBD2. V gave up 0 bases and J gave up 2 bases; unmatched junction bases: 8. Germline V gene lookup returns CDR1 SGDLS and CDR2 YYNGEE. The CDR3 consists of 16 residues. The CDR3 protein is CASSVGGAGTAYEQYF. The CDR3 region has the DNA TGTGCCAGCAGCGTAGGAGGAGCGGGGACTGCCTACGAGCAGTACTTC.

V is TRBV2 and J is TRBJ1-6, with D perhaps matching TRBD1 (6 bases). Germline V gene lookup returns CDR1 SNHLY and CDR2 FYNNEI. Trimming shortened V by 5 bases and J by 12 bases, and 14 bases separated the two germline ends. The length of the CDR3 is 13 residues. The DNA for the CDR3 is TGTGCCAGCAGTATTGGACAGACCATACCCCTCCACTTT. Translation gives CASSIGQTIPLHF.

V is TRBV6-1 and J is TRBJ2-1; 10 bases line up with TRBD1. CDR1 is MNHNS, CDR2 SASEGT, per germline. The CDR3 spans 15 residues. Unmatched junction bases numbered 8, after V lost 7 bases and J lost 5 bases. CDR3 DNA: TGTGCCAGCACCCACTGGGACAGGGGAAACAATGAGCAGTTCTTC. The encoded protein is CASTHWDRGNNEQFF.

This clone was seen a handful of times. The chain combines TRBV4-1 with TRBJ2-5, with D perhaps TRBD1 (5 bases). The CDR3 consists of 14 residues. Germline loops: CDR1 MGHRA, CDR2 YSYEKL. V dropped 0 bases and J dropped 4 bases, with 9 bases sitting between them. CDR3 region: CASSQERQGETQYF. The CDR3 nucleotides read TGCGCCAGCAGCCAAGAAAGGCAGGGAGAGACCCAGTACTTC.

In its sample, this clone was seen a few times. The gene calls are TRBV7-3 and TRBJ1-1; tentatively, D is TRBD1 (5 bases). This CDR3 has 14 residues. Germline-derived CDR1 and CDR2 are SGHTA and FQGTGA. Trimming pared 3 bases from V and 1 base from J, leaving 9 bases between. The CDR3 coding sequence is TGTGCCAGCAGCTTGGGGGTTGGGAACACTGAAGCTTTCTTT. It yields the protein CASSLGVGNTEAFF.